Listed below are T cell receptor beta chains from one sample, sequenced in a study of response to subunit inactivated influenza vaccine. In TCRdb, the RT-PCR reads were re-called with MiXCR into one record per CDR3 protein. The profile shows about 520,000 distinct CDR3 sequences, less than 30% of them singletons. The input for sequencing was CD4+ T cells sorted from PBMCs, taken about 5 days after vaccination. Every receptor here comes from a man aged 50-60 years who received an inactivated influenza vaccine. The CDR3 runs from the conserved cysteine through the conserved F or W. A D gene is named only where the DNA matches it firmly. A row's size may be missing; if present it is once, few, many or a size class.

DNA: TGTGCCAGCAGCTTAAACAGGCCCCCCGATTCACCCCTCCACTTT
CDR3: CASSLNRPPDSPLHF
size: few
J: TRBJ1-6
V: TRBV7-3
D: -

DNA: TGTGCCAGCAGTTTAACGGCGGAACCTTTCAGCACAGATACGCAGTATTTT
CDR3: CASSLTAEPFSTDTQYF
size: few
J: TRBJ2-3
V: TRBV27
D: -

DNA: TGCAGCGTCCCAAGTACCGGGGAGCTGTTTTTT
CDR3: CSVPSTGELFF
size: many
J: TRBJ2-2
V: TRBV29-1
D: -

DNA: TGCTGTGCTAGAGACCCACTAGCTCATGACTTCTACGAGCAGTACTTC
CDR3: CCARDPLAHDFYEQYF
size: -
J: TRBJ2-7
V: TRBV20-1
D: -

DNA: TGCGCCAGCAGCTTGGGCCCTCCTAAACTCACAGATACGCAGTATTTT
CDR3: CASSLGPPKLTDTQYF
size: -
J: TRBJ2-3
V: TRBV5-1
D: -

DNA: TGTGCCAGCAGCTTAGAGTCGACTAGCGGGAGCCGGGATACGCAGTATTTT
CDR3: CASSLESTSGSRDTQYF
size: -
J: TRBJ2-3
V: TRBV11-2
D: TRBD2

DNA: TGTGCCAGCAGCCCTCCGGGCGGGCGAACCTACGAGCAGTACTTC
CDR3: CASSPPGGRTYEQYF
size: -
J: TRBJ2-7
V: TRBV27
D: -

DNA: TGTGCCAGCAGTTGGTCAGAGACCCAGTACTTC
CDR3: CASSWSETQYF
size: few
J: TRBJ2-5
V: TRBV12-3/TRBV12-4
D: -

DNA: TGCGCCAGTCACAAGGGGGCGAATAAAGAGACCCAGTACTTC
CDR3: CASHKGANKETQYF
size: -
J: TRBJ2-5
V: TRBV5-1
D: TRBD1

DNA: TGCAGCGTTCCGGGACAGAGCTCCTACGAGCAGTACTTC
CDR3: CSVPGQSSYEQYF
size: many
J: TRBJ2-7
V: TRBV29-1
D: TRBD1

DNA: TGTGCCAGCAGCTTCGGGACAGTGAACACTGAAGCTTTCTTT
CDR3: CASSFGTVNTEAFF
size: few
J: TRBJ1-1
V: TRBV5-8
D: TRBD1

DNA: TGTGCCAGCAGCCTGTATTTAAGCGGGATTACAGATACGCAGTATTTT
CDR3: CASSLYLSGITDTQYF
size: -
J: TRBJ2-3
V: TRBV7-2
D: TRBD2

DNA: TGCAGTGCTAGAATTTCATTAGGGGCCAGGAATTCACCCCTCCACTTT
CDR3: CSARISLGARNSPLHF
size: -
J: TRBJ1-6
V: TRBV20-1
D: -

DNA: TGTGCCAGCAGCTCCGGACTAGCTCAGTTATACTTC
CDR3: CASSSGLAQLYF
size: few
J: TRBJ2-7
V: TRBV7-2
D: TRBD2

DNA: TGTGCCAGCAGTTTCTCGACGGGGAAAGATTCACCCCTCCACTTT
CDR3: CASSFSTGKDSPLHF
size: many
J: TRBJ1-6
V: TRBV12-3/TRBV12-4
D: -

DNA: TGTGCCAGCAGCTTAGTTGCGGGAGCCTACAATGAGCAGTTCTTC
CDR3: CASSLVAGAYNEQFF
size: many
J: TRBJ2-1
V: TRBV7-2
D: TRBD2

DNA: TGTGCCAGCAGTTACCGCACGCCCTCATCGACAGGGGGAGAGCAGTACTTC
CDR3: CASSYRTPSSTGGEQYF
size: -
J: TRBJ2-7
V: TRBV6-5
D: TRBD1

DNA: TGCAGTGCTAGAGATATAGTAGACAGAGATACGCAGTATTTT
CDR3: CSARDIVDRDTQYF
size: few
J: TRBJ2-3
V: TRBV20-1
D: -

DNA: TGCAGTGCCTCCGTAGACTTTTACAATGAGCAGTTCTTC
CDR3: CSASVDFYNEQFF
size: -
J: TRBJ2-1
V: TRBV20-1
D: -

DNA: TGTGCCAGCAGTCGACGAGGACTAGCGGCCCAAGAGACCCAGTACTTC
CDR3: CASSRRGLAAQETQYF
size: many
J: TRBJ2-5
V: TRBV6-1
D: TRBD2

DNA: TGTGCCAGCAGTAGCGGGGGGCATTCCGGGGAGCTGTTTTTT
CDR3: CASSSGGHSGELFF
size: few
J: TRBJ2-2
V: TRBV27
D: TRBD2

DNA: TGCGCCAGCAGCCAAGTTGAGCTAGCGGGTAGAAATGAGCAGTTCTTC
CDR3: CASSQVELAGRNEQFF
size: -
J: TRBJ2-1
V: TRBV4-3
D: TRBD2

DNA: TGCAGTGCTAGGCCGGGAGCTTGGTACGAGCAGTACTTC
CDR3: CSARPGAWYEQYF
size: -
J: TRBJ2-7
V: TRBV20-1
D: -

DNA: TGTGCCACCAGCAGAGATATAACGGTGAACACTGAAGCTTTCTTT
CDR3: CATSRDITVNTEAFF
size: many
J: TRBJ1-1
V: TRBV15
D: -

DNA: TGCAGCGTTGAAAAATGGGGACAACTCTACTTC
CDR3: CSVEKWGQLYF
size: -
J: TRBJ2-5
V: TRBV29-1
D: -

DNA: TGCAGTGCCGCGCGGCGGGGGGGCGGTAGCACAGATACGCAGTATTTT
CDR3: CSAARRGGGSTDTQYF
size: -
J: TRBJ2-3
V: TRBV20-1
D: TRBD2

DNA: TGTGCCAGCAGTACCGGGACAATCCGAGCCAAAAACATTCAGTACTTC
CDR3: CASSTGTIRAKNIQYF
size: -
J: TRBJ2-4
V: TRBV28
D: -

DNA: TGCGCCAGCAGTAAAGGACAGAATTGGGGTGGGATTCTGAACACTGAAGCTTTCTTT
CDR3: CASSKGQNWGGILNTEAFF
size: -
J: TRBJ1-1
V: TRBV4-1
D: -

DNA: TGCGCCAGCAGCCGCGAATACGGGGTCCGGGAGCTGTTTTTT
CDR3: CASSREYGVRELFF
size: -
J: TRBJ2-2
V: TRBV4-1
D: -

DNA: TGTGCCAGCAGCAAAGGGACCTTCGCGGGCACTGAAGCTTTCTTT
CDR3: CASSKGTFAGTEAFF
size: -
J: TRBJ1-1
V: TRBV3-1
D: -